This TCR beta chain comes out of a study of T cell changes during pregnancy in multiple sclerosis. Measured with immunoSEQ multiplex PCR; TCRdb has only the in-frame clones, and not every one. The table records about 48,000 clones, roughly 88% of them present only once. The sequences come from CD4+ T cells from peripheral blood mononuclear cells, collected in the second trimester of pregnancy. The receptor comes from a female donor with multiple sclerosis, enrolled in a pregnancy study.

CDR3 sequence (DNA): TGTGCCTGGGGGGGAGGAGAGACCCAGTACTTC. The encoded protein is CAWGGGETQYF. The chain links TRBV30 to TRBJ2-5; possibly TRBD2 for D (6 bases). Per the germline V gene, CDR1 is GTSNPN and CDR2 is SVGIG (reference sequence). With 5 bases removed from V and 4 bases from J, the gap between germline ends came to 8 bases. The CDR3 loop spans 11 amino acids.